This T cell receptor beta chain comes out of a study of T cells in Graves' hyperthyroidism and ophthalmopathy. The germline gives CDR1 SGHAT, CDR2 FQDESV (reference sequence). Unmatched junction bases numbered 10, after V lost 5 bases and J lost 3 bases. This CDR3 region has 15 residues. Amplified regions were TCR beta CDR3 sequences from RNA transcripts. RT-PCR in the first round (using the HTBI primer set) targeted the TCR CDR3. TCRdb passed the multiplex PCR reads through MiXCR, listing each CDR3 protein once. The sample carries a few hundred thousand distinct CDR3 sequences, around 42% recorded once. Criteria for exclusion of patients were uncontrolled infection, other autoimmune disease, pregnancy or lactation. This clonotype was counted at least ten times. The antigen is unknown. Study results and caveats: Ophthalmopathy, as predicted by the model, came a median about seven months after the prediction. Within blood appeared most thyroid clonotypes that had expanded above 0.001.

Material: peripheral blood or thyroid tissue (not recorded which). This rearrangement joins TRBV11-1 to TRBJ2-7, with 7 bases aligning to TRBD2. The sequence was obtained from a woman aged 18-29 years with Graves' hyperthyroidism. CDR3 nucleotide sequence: TGTGCCAGCAGCGCGCCTCAGCGGGGCCTCTACGAGCAGTACTTC. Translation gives CASSAPQRGLYEQYF.